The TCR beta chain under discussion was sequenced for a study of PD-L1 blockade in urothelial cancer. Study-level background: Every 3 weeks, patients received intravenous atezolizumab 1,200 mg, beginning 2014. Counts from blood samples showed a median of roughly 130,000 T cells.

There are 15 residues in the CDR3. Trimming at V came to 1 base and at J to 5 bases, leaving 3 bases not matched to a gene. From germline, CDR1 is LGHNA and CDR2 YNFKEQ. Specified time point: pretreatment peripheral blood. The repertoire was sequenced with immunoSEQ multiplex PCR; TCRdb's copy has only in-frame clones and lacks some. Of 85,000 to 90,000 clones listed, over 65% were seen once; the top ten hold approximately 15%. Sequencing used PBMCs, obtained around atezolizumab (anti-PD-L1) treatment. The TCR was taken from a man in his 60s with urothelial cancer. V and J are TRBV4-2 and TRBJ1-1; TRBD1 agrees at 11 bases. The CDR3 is CASSQGGTGGTEAFF. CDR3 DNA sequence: TGTGCCAGCAGCCAAGGAGGGACAGGGGGGACTGAAGCTTTCTTT.